The 5 T cell receptor beta chains reported below all come from one sample, sequenced in a study of PD-1 blockade in classical Hodgkin lymphoma. All the patients suffered relapse after autologous stem cell transplantation, and brentuximab vedotin exposure differed. The table came from immunoSEQ multiplex PCR; TCRdb's copy has only in-frame clones and leaves some out. This sample yields about 36,000 clones, of which about 70% are seen a single time; roughly 15% belongs to the top ten. The source was peripheral blood mononuclear cells (PBMCs), collected before the second cycle of nivolumab. Source of these receptors: a human donor with classical Hodgkin lymphoma.

This clone was recorded a few times. This chain connects TRBV7-3 to TRBJ2-1; no reliable D call. V lost 2 bases and J lost 5, with 7 bases in between. The germline V gene has CDR1 SGHTA and CDR2 FQGTGA. CDR3 size: 13 residues. CDR3 region: CASSLGVDNEQFF. CDR3 bases: TGTGCCAGCAGCTTAGGCGTGGACAATGAGCAGTTCTTC.

V and J are TRBV5-8 and TRBJ2-5; D gene unclear. Germline V lookup: CDR1 SGHTS, CDR2 YDEGEE. Deletions cut 2 bases from V and 13 bases from J, with 12 bases between. The CDR3 contains 11 residues. CDR3 amino acids: CASSFLSGAYF. The CDR3 DNA is TGTGCCAGCAGCTTTCTCTCCGGCGCGTACTTC.

The V call is TRBV7-2, the J call TRBJ1-2, with 7 bases identical to TRBD1. Germline loops: CDR1 SGHTA, CDR2 FQGNSA. With 5 bases clipped from V and 4 bases from J, the junction kept 7 bases outside the gene matches. The CDR3 is 14 amino acids. This CDR3 reads CASSNRDRAYGYTF. In DNA form, the CDR3 reads TGTGCCAGCAGCAATCGCGACAGGGCCTATGGCTACACCTTC.

This clone is termed medium-sized. The rearrangement links TRBV5-1 to TRBJ1-5, with 9 bases aligning to TRBD1. Germline V gene lookup returns CDR1 SGHRS and CDR2 YFSETQ. V lost 4 bases to trimming and J lost 4 bases; unmatched junction nucleotides: 6. This CDR3 has 15 amino acids. The chain's CDR3 is CASSTGTGMNQPQHF. The CDR3 bases are TGCGCCAGCAGCACCGGGACAGGGATGAATCAGCCCCAGCATTTT.

This clone was picked up one time. V usage is TRBV7-8 and J usage is TRBJ2-1; the D is unclear. The CDR3 has 14 residues. The germline CDR1 and CDR2 sequences are SGHVS and FQNEAQ. V gave up 4 bases and J gave up 0 bases, with 7 bases separating them. The CDR3, as DNA: TGTGCCAGCAGCTCGGTATACTCCTACAATGAGCAGTTCTTC. Translated: CASSSVYSYNEQFF. The whole variable domain, filled in from reference TRBV7-8 and TRBJ2-1, reads GAGVSQSPRYKVAKRGQDVALRCDPISGHVSLFWYQQALGQGPEFLTYFQNEAQLDKSGLPSDRFFAERPEGSVSTLKIQRTQQEDSAVYLCASSSVYSYNEQFFGPGTRLTVL.